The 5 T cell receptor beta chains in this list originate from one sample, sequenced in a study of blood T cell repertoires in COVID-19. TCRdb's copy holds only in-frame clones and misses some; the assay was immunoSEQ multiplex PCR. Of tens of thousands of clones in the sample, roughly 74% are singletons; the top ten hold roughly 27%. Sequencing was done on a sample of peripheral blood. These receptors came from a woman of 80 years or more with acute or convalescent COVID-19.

In nucleotides, the CDR3 is TGCGCCACCACGCGCCGACAGGGTCGCCATGAGCAGTTCTTC. This translates into CATTRRQGRHEQFF. The chain joins TRBV23-1 to TRBJ2-1; 7 nucleotides match TRBD1. Being an ORF, TRBV23-1 has a function that is uncertain. This CDR3 has 14 residues. J gave up 8 bases and V 10 bases, and 14 bases lay outside the gene matches.

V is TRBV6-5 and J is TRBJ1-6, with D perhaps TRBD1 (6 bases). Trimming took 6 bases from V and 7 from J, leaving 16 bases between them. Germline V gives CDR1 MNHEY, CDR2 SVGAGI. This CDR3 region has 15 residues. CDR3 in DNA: TGTGCCAGCAGCGGGACGGCGAGGGGGAATTCACCCCTCCACTTT. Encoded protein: CASSGTARGNSPLHF.

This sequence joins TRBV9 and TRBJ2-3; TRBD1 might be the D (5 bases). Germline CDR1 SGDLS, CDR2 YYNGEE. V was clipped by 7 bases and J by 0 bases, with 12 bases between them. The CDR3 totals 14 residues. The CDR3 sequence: CASSEGASTDTQYF. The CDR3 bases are TGTGCCAGCTCGGAAGGGGCTAGCACAGATACGCAGTATTTT.

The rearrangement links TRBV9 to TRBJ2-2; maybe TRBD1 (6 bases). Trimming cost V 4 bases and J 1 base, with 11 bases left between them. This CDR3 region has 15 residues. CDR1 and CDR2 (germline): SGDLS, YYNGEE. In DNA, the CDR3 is TGTGCCAGCAGCTCCCGGACAGTGAACACCGGGGAGCTGTTTTTT. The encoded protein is CASSSRTVNTGELFF.

The CDR3 reads CASSLTGGGVTDTQYF. CDR3 bases: TGTGCCAGCAGTTTAACGGGAGGAGGGGTAACAGATACGCAGTATTTT. The gene calls are TRBV27 and TRBJ2-3, with 7 positions matching TRBD2. CDR1 is MNHEY, CDR2 SMNVEV, per germline (reference sequence). The CDR3 is made up of 16 amino acids. With 2 bases clipped from V and 3 bases from J, the junction kept 8 bases outside the gene matches.